One T cell receptor (beta chain) is described in this entry. What it recognizes is unknown. Indicated time point: week 23, last vaccination. Alongside topical imiquimod, each dose of vaccine comprised 300 ug of mutant IDH1 20-mer peptide. In every donor, the tumor was a new WHO grade 3 or 4 IDH1-mutant, ATRX-lost astrocytoma. This sample is drawn from a study of a mutant IDH1 vaccine in newly diagnosed glioma. Background on the study: Beginning 4-6 weeks after radiotherapy alone, or with temozolomide cycles, vaccination took place. Treated patients had a mean age of 40.4 years and a roughly 62% male, roughly 40% female split. Therapy received beforehand was radiotherapy, temozolomide, or both, with most patients given both.

Germline-derived CDR1 and CDR2 are LNHDA and SQIVND (reference sequence). This CDR3 has 14 amino acids. V was shortened by 5 bases and J by 4 bases, with 15 bases between the two germline ends. TCRdb's table, derived via immunoSEQ multiplex PCR, lists solely in-frame clones and lacks some. The sample includes approximately 50,000 clones, about 87% seen only once; the top ten take 1.1% to 1.5%. The TCR was taken from a man between 35 and 55 years old with glioma. V gene TRBV19 combines with J gene TRBJ2-7; D perhaps matches TRBD2 (7 bases). Sequencing used PBMCs, obtained from a glioma patient whose treatment included an IDH1 peptide vaccine. The CDR3 DNA sequence: TGTGCCAGTAGTGTCCAGCGGGGACATTACGAGCAGTACTTC. It encodes CASSVQRGHYEQYF.